There are many counts of the clone carrying this T cell receptor beta chain. The antigen remains undetermined. Preparation of the TCRbeta library used unique molecular identifiers. TCRdb re-derived calls from the PCR reads in MiXCR, one entry per CDR3 protein. Of under 750,000 distinct CDR3 sequences in the sample, roughly 23% are singletons; the top ten hold roughly 15%. This specimen belongs to a study of T-cell reconstitution after alpha-beta-depleted transplantation in children. Study-wide points: Certain patients had high TCRbeta diversity at day 60, and it came from recipient T cells and thymic progenitors that survived. Expanded graft clones, several hundred of them, were reportedly the source of alpha-beta T cells about two months after transplant.

The specimen comprised PBMCs, mostly from graft donor cells, sampled 360 days after TCRalphabeta/CD19-depleted stem cell transplant. This sequence was found in a boy younger than two who had a stem cell transplant for acute myeloid leukemia, so the T cells may come from the graft donor.

CDR3 sequence (DNA): TGTGCCAGCAGCCAGACCCCGTATGGCTACACCTTC. This encodes CASSQTPYGYTF. V gene TRBV12-3 or TRBV12-4 combines with J gene TRBJ1-2; unclear D gene. With 6 bases removed from V and 5 bases from J, the gap between germline ends came to 10 bases. CDR3 size: 12 residues.